These 12 T cell receptor beta chains share one sample of origin, sequenced in a study of cytomegalovirus exposure and HLA in healthy donors. The primer mix had 60 Vbeta and 13 Jbeta primers. Profiled with immunoSEQ multiplex PCR; TCRdb holds only in-frame clones, not every one. In all, the sample yields tens of thousands of clones. Sequencing used PBMCs. Every receptor here comes from a man in his fifties in good health and CMV-seronegative.

V and J are TRBV18 and TRBJ2-3; 8 bases map to TRBD2. The CDR3 totals 15 residues. Looked up from germline, CDR1 is KGHSH and CDR2 is LQKENI. V lost 0 bases and J lost 2; bases outside the gene matches: 1. Here the CDR3 DNA reads TGTGCCAGCTCACCACCTAGCGGGGCCACAGATACGCAGTATTTT. As protein: CASSPPSGATDTQYF.

V gene TRBV2 combines with J gene TRBJ1-2; D is uncertain. The CDR3 has 12 residues. Trimming removed 6 bases at V and 4 bases at J, with 9 bases between. Germline V gene data show CDR1 as SNHLY and CDR2 as FYNNEI. This CDR3 reads CASRTTLYGYTF. CDR3 DNA sequence: TGTGCCAGCAGGACAACTCTCTATGGCTACACCTTC.

The chain uses TRBV6-5 and TRBJ2-7, with D unresolved. The CDR3 is 16 amino acids. With 2 bases removed from V and 0 bases from J, the gap between germline ends came to 14 bases. The germline CDR1 and CDR2 sequences are MNHEY and SVGAGI. The CDR3 loop is CASSYGLQVFSYEQYF. The CDR3 DNA is TGTGCCAGCAGTTACGGGCTTCAGGTCTTCTCCTACGAGCAGTACTTC.

The rearrangement joins TRBV5-5 to TRBJ1-1, with 9 nucleotides matching TRBD1. This CDR3 is built from 16 residues. The V and J ends lost 5 bases and 0 bases, in that order; junction bases with no gene match: 8. Germline assignment: CDR1 SGHKS and CDR2 YYEKEE (reference sequence). The CDR3 here is CASRTGQGLVNTEAFF. The CDR3 DNA reads as TGTGCCAGCAGAACGGGACAGGGACTGGTGAACACTGAAGCTTTCTTT.

Written as DNA, the CDR3 is TGCGCCAGCAGCTTGGGGGACAGAGAAAAACTGTTTTTT. It specifies CASSLGDREKLFF. The chain carries TRBV5-1 and TRBJ1-4; the match to TRBD1 covers 7 bases. The CDR3 has 13 amino acids. Germline assignment: CDR1 SGHRS and CDR2 YFSETQ. The J segment lost 8 bases and the V segment lost 0 bases, leaving 1 base of the junction unmatched.

The rearrangement links TRBV4-1 to TRBJ1-2; D is undetermined. Germline CDR1 reads MGHRA; CDR2 reads YSYEKL. The CDR3 length is 13 residues. Trimming removed 6 bases at V and 0 bases at J, with 8 bases between. CDR3 DNA: TGCGCCAGCAGTACGGGATCTAACTATGGCTACACCTTC. Its protein is CASSTGSNYGYTF.

Written as DNA, the CDR3 is TGTGCCAGCATCCAGGGTGCTGGGCAGCCCCAGCATTTT. It specifies CASIQGAGQPQHF. The chain employs TRBV2 and TRBJ1-5; perhaps TRBD1 as D (5 bases). Germline CDR1 is SNHLY and CDR2 is FYNNEI. The CDR3 loop spans 13 amino acids. V was shortened by 7 bases and J by 7 bases, with 14 bases between the two germline ends.

The rearrangement links TRBV2 to TRBJ2-3; the D gene is possibly TRBD2 (6 bases). This CDR3 comprises 15 residues. V was trimmed by 10 bases and J by 2 bases, leaving 19 bases between them. The V gene's germline CDR1 is SNHLY and CDR2 FYNNEI. The CDR3 DNA follows: TGTGCCACCGATCGGGACTTAGGGAACACAGATACGCAGTATTTT. This codes for CATDRDLGNTDTQYF.

This chain uses TRBV27 with TRBJ2-1; tentatively, D is TRBD2 (6 bases). The V and J ends lost 3 bases and 0 bases respectively, with 12 bases between them. Germline assignment: CDR1 MNHEY and CDR2 SMNVEV (reference sequence). The CDR3 has 16 amino acids. In nucleotides, the CDR3 is TGTGCCAGCAGTTTCACGGCGGGGAGCTCCTACAATGAGCAGTTCTTC. It translates to CASSFTAGSSYNEQFF.

Concerning this clone itself: At one end the junction does not follow the germline gene, possibly because of a read error. This sequence joins TRBV9 and TRBJ2-1; D uncertain. In germline, CDR1 is SGDLS, CDR2 YYNGEE. The CDR3 runs to 16 residues. CDR3 sequence reads: CASSVADWSSDNEQFF. As DNA, the CDR3 is TGTGCCAGCAGCGTAGCTGACTGGAGCTCCGACAATGAGCAGTTCTTC.

The chain couples TRBV7-2 to TRBJ2-7; D may be TRBD1 (5 bases). The CDR3 totals 14 residues. The V end lost 7 bases, the J end lost 0 bases, and 13 bases lay between the germline ends. The V gene's germline CDR1 is SGHTA and CDR2 FQGNSA. Written as DNA, the CDR3 is TGTGCCAGCACTAAAGGGGTCTCCTCCTACGAGCAGTACTTC. It yields the protein CASTKGVSSYEQYF.

The J gene is TRBJ2-1, the V gene TRBV7-2; 8 bases fit TRBD1. The V and J ends lost 7 bases and 6 bases, in that order; junction bases with no gene match: 17. Germline CDR1 and CDR2: SGHTA and FQGNSA. CDR3 size: 17 residues. In nucleotides, the CDR3 is TGTGCCAGCAATCAAATTAGTGGACAGGGTCGACTCAATGAGCAGTTCTTC. This codes for CASNQISGQGRLNEQFF.